This T cell receptor beta chain was sequenced for a study of blood T cells in healthy people across ages. The study, taken as a whole, reports: Among long-lived donors, naive CD4+ cells were more numerous and diversity higher than in aged donors.

The germline CDR1 and CDR2 sequences are LGHNA and YSLEER. V was pared by 0 bases and J by 9 bases, with 5 bases of the junction left unmatched. CDR3 length equals 15 residues. Primed by a sample-barcoded 5' primer and a J-beta primer mix, a second PCR proceeded for about 6 to 11 cycles. Using its own MiXCR run on the 5' RACE reads, TCRdb lists one record per CDR3 protein. The data show around 1,000,000 distinct CDR3 sequences, with about 23% seen just once and 0.65% to 0.75% held by the top ten. This clonotype was observed a handful of times. Antigen unknown. The data were also submitted as part of a second study, on T cells of mothers and their children. That source adds: Per mother, over 9.5 million TCR beta CDR3 reads were obtained; per child, about 3.3 million.

V gene TRBV4-3 combines with J gene TRBJ1-6, with TRBD1 matching over 7 bases. Source material: blood. This TCR was sampled from a girl aged 2 to 10 in good health. The CDR3 nucleotides read TGCGCCAGCAGCCAAGATTTTGCAGGGGGTTCACCCCTCCACTTT. This codes for CASSQDFAGGSPLHF.